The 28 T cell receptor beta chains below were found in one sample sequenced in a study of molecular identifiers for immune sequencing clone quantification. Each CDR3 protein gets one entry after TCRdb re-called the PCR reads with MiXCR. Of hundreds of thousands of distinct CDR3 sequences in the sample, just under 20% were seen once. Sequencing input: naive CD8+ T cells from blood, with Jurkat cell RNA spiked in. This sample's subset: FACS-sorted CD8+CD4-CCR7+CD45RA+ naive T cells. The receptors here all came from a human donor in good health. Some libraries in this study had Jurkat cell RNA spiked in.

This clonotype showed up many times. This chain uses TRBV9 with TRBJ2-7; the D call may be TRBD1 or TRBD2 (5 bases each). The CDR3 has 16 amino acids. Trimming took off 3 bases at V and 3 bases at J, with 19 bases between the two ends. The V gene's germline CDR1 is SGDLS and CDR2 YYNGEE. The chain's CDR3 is CASSDSARGTSYEQYF. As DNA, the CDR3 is TGTGCCAGCAGCGATTCCGCGCGAGGGACGAGCTACGAGCAGTACTTC.

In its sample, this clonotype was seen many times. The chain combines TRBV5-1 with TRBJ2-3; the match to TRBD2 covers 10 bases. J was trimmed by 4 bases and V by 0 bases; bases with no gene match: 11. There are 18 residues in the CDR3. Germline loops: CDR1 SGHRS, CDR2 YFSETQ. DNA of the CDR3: TGCGCCAGCAGCTTGGTCGAATGGGGACTAGCGACCCCAGATACGCAGTATTTT. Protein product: CASSLVEWGLATPDTQYF.

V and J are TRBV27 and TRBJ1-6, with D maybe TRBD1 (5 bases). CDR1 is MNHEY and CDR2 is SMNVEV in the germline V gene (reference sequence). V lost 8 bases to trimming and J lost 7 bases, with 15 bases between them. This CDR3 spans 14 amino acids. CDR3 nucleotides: TGTGCCAGCCGCCCCCGGGGGGGAAATTCACCCCTCCACTTT. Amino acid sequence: CASRPRGGNSPLHF.

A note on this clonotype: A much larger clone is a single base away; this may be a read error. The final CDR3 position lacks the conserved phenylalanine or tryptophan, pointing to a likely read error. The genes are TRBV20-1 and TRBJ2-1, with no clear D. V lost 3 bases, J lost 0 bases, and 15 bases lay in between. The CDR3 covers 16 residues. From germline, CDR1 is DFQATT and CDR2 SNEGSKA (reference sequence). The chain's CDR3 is CSASTTRLSSYNEQFL. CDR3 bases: TGCAGTGCTAGTACAACCCGTCTTAGCTCCTACAATGAGCAGTTCCTC.

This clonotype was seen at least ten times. The CDR3 sequence: CAWNDDRGPHNEQFF. The CDR3 nucleotides are TGTGCCTGGAACGATGACAGGGGGCCCCACAATGAGCAGTTCTTC. This chain links TRBV30 with TRBJ2-1, with TRBD1 identical over 10 bases. The CDR3 length is 15 residues. The trim removed 4 bases at V and 5 bases at J, leaving 8 bases unmatched. Germline V gene lookup returns CDR1 GTSNPN and CDR2 SVGIG (reference sequence).

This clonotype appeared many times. The CDR3 DNA reads as TGCAGTGCCAAGGACAGGGGCAATCAGCCCCAGCATTTT. As protein: CSAKDRGNQPQHF. The chain carries TRBV20-1 and TRBJ1-5; 8 bases fit TRBD1. This CDR3 comprises 13 residues. Germline V gene data show CDR1 as DFQATT and CDR2 as SNEGSKA (reference sequence). Trimming removed 6 bases from V and 2 bases from J; junction bases left unmatched: 3.

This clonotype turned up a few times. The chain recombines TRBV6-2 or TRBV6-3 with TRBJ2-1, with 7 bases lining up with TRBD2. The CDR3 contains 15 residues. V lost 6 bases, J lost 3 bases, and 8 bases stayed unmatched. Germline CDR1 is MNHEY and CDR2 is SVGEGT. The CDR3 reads CASSSIAGLYNEQFF. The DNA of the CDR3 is TGTGCCAGCAGCAGTATAGCGGGCCTCTACAATGAGCAGTTCTTC.

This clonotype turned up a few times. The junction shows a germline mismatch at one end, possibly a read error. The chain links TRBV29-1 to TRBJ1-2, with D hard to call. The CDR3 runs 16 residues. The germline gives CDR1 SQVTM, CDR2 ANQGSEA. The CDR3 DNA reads TGCAGCGTTGAAGATTACCCTACACTCCAAAACTATGGCTGCACCTTC. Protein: CSVEDYPTLQNYGCTF. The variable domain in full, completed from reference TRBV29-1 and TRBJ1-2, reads SAVISQKPSRDICQRGTSLTIQCQVDSQVTMMFWYRQQPGQSLTLIATANQGSEATYESGFVIDKFPISRPNLTFSTLTVSNMSPEDSSIYLCSVEDYPTLQNYGCTFGSGTRLTVV.

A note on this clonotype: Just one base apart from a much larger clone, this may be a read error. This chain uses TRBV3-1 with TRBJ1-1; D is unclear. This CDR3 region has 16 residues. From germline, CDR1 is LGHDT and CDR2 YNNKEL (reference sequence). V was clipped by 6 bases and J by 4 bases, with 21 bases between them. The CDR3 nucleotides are TGTGCCAGCAGTCCCCTTCGACGGACGAGGAGCACTGAAGCTTTCTTT. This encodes CASSPLRRTRSTEAFF.

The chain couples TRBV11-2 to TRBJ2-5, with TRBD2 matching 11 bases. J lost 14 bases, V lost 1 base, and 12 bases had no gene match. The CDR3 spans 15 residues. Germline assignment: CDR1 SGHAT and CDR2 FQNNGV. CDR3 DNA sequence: TGTGCCAGCAGCTTAGCGGTAGCGGGGGGGCCAAATGTATACTTC. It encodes CASSLAVAGGPNVYF.

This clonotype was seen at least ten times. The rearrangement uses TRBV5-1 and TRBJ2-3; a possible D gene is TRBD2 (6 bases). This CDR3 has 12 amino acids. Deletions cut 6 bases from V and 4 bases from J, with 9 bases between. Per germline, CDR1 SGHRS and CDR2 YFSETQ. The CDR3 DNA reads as TGCGCCAGCATGGGGGAGGCAGATACGCAGTATTTT. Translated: CASMGEADTQYF.

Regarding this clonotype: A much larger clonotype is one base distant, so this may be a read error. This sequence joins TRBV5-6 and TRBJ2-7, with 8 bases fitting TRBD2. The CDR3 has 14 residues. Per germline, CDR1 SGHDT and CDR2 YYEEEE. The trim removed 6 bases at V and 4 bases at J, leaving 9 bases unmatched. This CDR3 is CASNFGRGGYEQYF. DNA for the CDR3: TGTGCCAGCAACTTCGGTCGGGGGGGTTACGAGCAGTACTTC.

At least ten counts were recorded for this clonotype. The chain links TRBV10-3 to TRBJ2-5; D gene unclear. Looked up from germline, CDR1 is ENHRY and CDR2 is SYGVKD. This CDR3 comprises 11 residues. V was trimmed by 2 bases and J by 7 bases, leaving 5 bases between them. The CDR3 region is CAISEKGTQYF. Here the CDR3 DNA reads TGTGCCATCAGTGAGAAGGGGACCCAGTACTTC.

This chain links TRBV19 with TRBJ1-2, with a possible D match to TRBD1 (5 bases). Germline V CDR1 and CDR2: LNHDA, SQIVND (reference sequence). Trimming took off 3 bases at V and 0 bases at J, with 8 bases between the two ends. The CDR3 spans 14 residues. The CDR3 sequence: CASSIQGANYGYTF. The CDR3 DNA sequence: TGTGCCAGTAGTATTCAGGGAGCTAACTATGGCTACACCTTC. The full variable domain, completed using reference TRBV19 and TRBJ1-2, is DGGITQSPKYLFRKEGQNVTLSCEQNLNHDAMYWYRQDPGQGLRLIYYSQIVNDFQKGDIAEGYSVSREKKESFPLTVTSAQKNPTAFYLCASSIQGANYGYTFGSGTRLTVV.

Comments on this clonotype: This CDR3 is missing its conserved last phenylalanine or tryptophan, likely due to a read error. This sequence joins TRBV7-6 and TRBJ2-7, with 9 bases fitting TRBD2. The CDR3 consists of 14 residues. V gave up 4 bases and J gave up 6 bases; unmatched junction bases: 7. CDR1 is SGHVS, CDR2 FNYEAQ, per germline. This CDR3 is CASSYNSGSGEQYL. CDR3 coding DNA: TGTGCCAGCAGCTATAATAGCGGGAGTGGCGAGCAGTACCTC.

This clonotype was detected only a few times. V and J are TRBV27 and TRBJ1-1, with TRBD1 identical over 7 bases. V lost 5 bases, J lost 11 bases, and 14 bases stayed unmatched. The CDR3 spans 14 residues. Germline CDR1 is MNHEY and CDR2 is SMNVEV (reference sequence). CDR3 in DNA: TGTGCCAGCAGTCCCACGGGTCAGGGGGGTTCGGCTTTCTTT. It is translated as CASSPTGQGGSAFF.

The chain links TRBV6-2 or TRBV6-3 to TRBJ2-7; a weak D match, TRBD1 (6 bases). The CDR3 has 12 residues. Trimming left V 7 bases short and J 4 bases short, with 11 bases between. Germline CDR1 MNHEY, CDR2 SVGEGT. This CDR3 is CASTRTAYEQYF. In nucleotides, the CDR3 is TGTGCCAGCACCAGGACAGCATACGAGCAGTACTTC.

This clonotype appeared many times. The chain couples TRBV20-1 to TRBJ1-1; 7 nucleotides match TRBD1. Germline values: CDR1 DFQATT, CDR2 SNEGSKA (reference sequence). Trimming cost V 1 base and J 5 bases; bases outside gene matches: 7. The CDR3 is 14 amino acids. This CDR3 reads CSARGETGSTEAFF. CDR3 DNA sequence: TGCAGTGCTAGAGGGGAGACAGGGTCGACTGAAGCTTTCTTT.

The CDR3, as DNA: TGTGCCAGCAGTTTATACCCGGTCCATACCGGGGAGCTGTTTTTT. Its translation: CASSLYPVHTGELFF. The V gene is TRBV27, the J gene TRBJ2-2; no definite D call. This CDR3 spans 15 amino acids. Trimming left V 1 base short and J 5 bases short, with 11 bases between. Germline V gene data show CDR1 as MNHEY and CDR2 as SMNVEV (reference sequence).

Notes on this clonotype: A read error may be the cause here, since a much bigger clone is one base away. DNA of the CDR3: TGTGCCAGCAACCTACGGGGGGTCCTCCGAGAGACCCAGTACTTC. Protein product: CASNLRGVLRETQYF. The V call is TRBV7-8, the J call TRBJ2-5; TRBD2 agrees at 7 bases. CDR1 SGHVS and CDR2 FQNEAQ come from the germline V gene. V shed 7 bases, J shed 4 bases, and the junction held 12 bases outside the gene matches. The CDR3 is made up of 15 amino acids.

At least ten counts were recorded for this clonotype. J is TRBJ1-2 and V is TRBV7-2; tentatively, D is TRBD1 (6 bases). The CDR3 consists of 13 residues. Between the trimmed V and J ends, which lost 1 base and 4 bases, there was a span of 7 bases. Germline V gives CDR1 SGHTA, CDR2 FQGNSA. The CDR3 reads CASSLEGGYGYTF. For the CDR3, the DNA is TGTGCCAGCAGCTTAGAAGGGGGCTATGGCTACACCTTC.

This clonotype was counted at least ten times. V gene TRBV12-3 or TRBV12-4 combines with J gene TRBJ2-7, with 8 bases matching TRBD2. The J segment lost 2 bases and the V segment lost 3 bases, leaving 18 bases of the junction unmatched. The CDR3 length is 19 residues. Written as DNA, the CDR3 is TGTGCCAGCAGTTTTTACTCAGGACTAGCCTCGGCGGGAGCCTACGAGCAGTACTTC. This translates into CASSFYSGLASAGAYEQYF.

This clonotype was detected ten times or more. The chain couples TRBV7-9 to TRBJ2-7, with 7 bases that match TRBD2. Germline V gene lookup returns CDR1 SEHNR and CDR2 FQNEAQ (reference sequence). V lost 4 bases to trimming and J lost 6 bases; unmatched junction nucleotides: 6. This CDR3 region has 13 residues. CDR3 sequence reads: CASSSVGGVEQYF. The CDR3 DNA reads TGTGCCAGCAGCTCAGTTGGGGGGGTCGAGCAGTACTTC.

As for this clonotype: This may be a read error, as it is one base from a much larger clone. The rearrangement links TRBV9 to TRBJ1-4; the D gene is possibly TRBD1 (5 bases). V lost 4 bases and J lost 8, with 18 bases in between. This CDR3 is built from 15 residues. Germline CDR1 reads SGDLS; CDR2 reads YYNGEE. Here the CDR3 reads CASSISGQGGEKLFF. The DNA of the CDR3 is TGTGCCAGCAGCATATCCGGGCAGGGTGGCGAAAAACTGTTTTTT.

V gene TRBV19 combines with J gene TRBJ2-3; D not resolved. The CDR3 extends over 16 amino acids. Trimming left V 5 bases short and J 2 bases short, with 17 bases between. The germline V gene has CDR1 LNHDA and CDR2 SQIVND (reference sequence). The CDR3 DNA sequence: TGTGCCAGTAGTCCCCAGAGGCCCCCATCCACAGATACGCAGTATTTT. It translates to CASSPQRPPSTDTQYF.

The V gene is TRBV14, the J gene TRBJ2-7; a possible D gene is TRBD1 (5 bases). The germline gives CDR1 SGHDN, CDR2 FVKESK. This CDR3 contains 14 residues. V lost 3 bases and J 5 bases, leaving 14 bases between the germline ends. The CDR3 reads CASSHREERNEQYF. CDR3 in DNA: TGTGCCAGCAGCCACAGGGAAGAAAGGAACGAGCAGTACTTC.

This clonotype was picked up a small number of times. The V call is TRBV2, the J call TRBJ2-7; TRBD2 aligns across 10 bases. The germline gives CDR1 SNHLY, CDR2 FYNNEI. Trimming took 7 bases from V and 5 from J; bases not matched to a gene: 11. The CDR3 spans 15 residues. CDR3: CASKLSGRAPHEQYF. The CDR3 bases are TGTGCCAGCAAGCTAAGCGGGAGGGCCCCCCACGAGCAGTACTTC.

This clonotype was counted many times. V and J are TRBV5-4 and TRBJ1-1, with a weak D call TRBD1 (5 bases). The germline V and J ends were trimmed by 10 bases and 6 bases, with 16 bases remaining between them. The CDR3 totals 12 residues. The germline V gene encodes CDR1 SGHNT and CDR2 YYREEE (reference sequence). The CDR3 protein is CACGGAYSEAFF. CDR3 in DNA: TGTGCCTGCGGAGGGGCGTACTCTGAAGCTTTCTTT.